The clone carrying this TCR beta chain was counted between two and nine times. Its specificity is not known. RNA transcripts yielded amplified TCR beta CDR3 regions. In the first-round RT-PCR of the TCR CDR3, the HTBI primer set was used. TCRdb independently ran MiXCR on the multiplex PCR reads; one entry per CDR3 protein. The sample has hundreds of thousands of distinct CDR3 sequences, over 15% seen once. This entry belongs to a study of T cells in Graves' hyperthyroidism and ophthalmopathy. Regarding the study as a whole: Most thyroid clonotypes expanded above 0.001 appeared in blood too.

Between the trimmed V and J ends, which lost 0 bases and 8 bases, there was a span of 13 bases. Germline CDR1 MGHRA, CDR2 YSYEKL. This CDR3 is built from 15 residues. This chain joins TRBV4-1 and TRBJ1-4, with D perhaps matching TRBD1 (6 bases). This receptor was obtained from a woman aged 45-65 years with Graves' hyperthyroidism that later progressed to Graves' ophthalmopathy. Sequencing was done on a sample of blood. The CDR3 bases are TGCGCCAGCAGCCAAGACCGGGGGGGCTGGGAAAAACTGTTTTTT. It specifies CASSQDRGGWEKLFF.